This is a list of T cell receptor beta chains from one sample in a study of CD8 T cells in ankylosing spondylitis. TCRdb re-called the 5' RACE reads through MiXCR, storing one row per CDR3 protein. Counted here are around 340,000 distinct CDR3 sequences, 20% occurring once; the ten biggest clones make up about an eighth. The sequencing input was blood, either unsorted or a sorted T cell fraction (not recorded which). The source of these receptors is a male donor with ankylosing spondylitis or in good health (not recorded which). Both conserved end residues are trimmed from each CDR3.

v_call	cdr3_aa
TRBV29-1	SVADGSYEQY
TRBV2	ASSEAVGRGGDNEQF
TRBV6-2/TRBV6-3	ASSYSGEAV
TRBV4-1	ASSQDSDRNTGELF
TRBV12-3/TRBV12-4	ASSLLDRGPFGYT
TRBV5-1	ASGSTGHVSGANVLT
TRBV6-6	ASSYTETPEQF
TRBV29-1	SVEGNAEQY
TRBV3-1	ASSPPDRAPYEQY
TRBV28	ASKARFGGRYGYT
TRBV12-3/TRBV12-4	ASSWGQTQY
TRBV12-3/TRBV12-4	ASSFGGTSYEQY
TRBV27	ASSLDADYEQY
TRBV20-1	SARATDRLSPNYGYT
TRBV7-9	ASTPTSATYNEQF
TRBV3-1	ASSQVLGRATYEQY
TRBV29-1	SDRRDRWDYEQY
TRBV12-3/TRBV12-4	ASSSGQSNEKLF
TRBV20-1	SALIGELF
TRBV7-9	ASSARGGWTEAF
TRBV24-1	ATSPGGNGEQF
TRBV5-1	ASSLGARGTGSYEQY
TRBV6-2/TRBV6-3	ASSYGTEKNIQY
TRBV12-3/TRBV12-4	ASSPTGGADTEAF
TRBV6-5	ASSPRRDTQY
TRBV7-6	ASSQLGGLSTDTQY
TRBV5-6	ASSLERKTQY